Listed below are T cell receptor beta chains from one sample, sequenced in a study of Graves' ophthalmopathy and Graves' hyperthyroidism. TCRdb re-called the multiplex PCR reads through MiXCR, storing one row per CDR3 protein. The table has some 520,000 distinct CDR3 sequences, under 15% seen once; the top ten hold roughly 10%. Input material: blood. The origin of the receptors is a woman in her 30s with Graves' ophthalmopathy. Both conserved end residues are part of each CDR3. A D gene is named only where the DNA matches it firmly. Only part of the rows carry a size: once, few, many, or a class if the clone is expanded.

D gene	clone size	V gene	J gene	CDR3 protein	CDR3 DNA
NA	many	TRBV4-2	TRBJ1-6	CASSREVNLNSPLHF	TGTGCCAGCAGCCGGGAGGTCAACCTTAATTCACCCCTCCACTTT
NA	many	TRBV20-1	TRBJ2-4	CSARMSENIQYF	TGCAGTGCCCGGATGTCAGAAAACATTCAGTACTTC
NA	many	TRBV12-5	TRBJ2-7	CASGPPGRIYEQYF	TGTGCTAGTGGTCCACCAGGCAGGATCTACGAGCAGTACTTC
NA	few	TRBV30	TRBJ1-2	CAWSETGDGYTF	TGTGCCTGGAGCGAGACAGGCGACGGCTACACCTTC
TRBD1	many	TRBV7-8	TRBJ1-6	CASSFRTGATNSPLHF	TGTGCCAGCAGCTTCCGGACAGGGGCTACTAATTCACCCCTCCACTTT
NA	NA	TRBV6-5	TRBJ1-5	CAISYPPRRGNQPQHF	TGTGCCATCAGTTACCCCCCGAGGAGAGGCAATCAGCCCCAGCATTTT
TRBD1	many	TRBV12-5	TRBJ2-7	CASGLGPRGSEQYF	TGTGCTAGTGGTTTGGGACCCAGGGGGAGCGAGCAGTACTTC
NA	NA	TRBV6-1	TRBJ1-1	CASSPLGAEAFF	TGTGCCAGCAGCCCCTTAGGGGCTGAAGCTTTCTTT
TRBD1	NA	TRBV28	TRBJ2-7	CASSFGTGEISSYEQYF	TGTGCCAGCAGTTTTGGGACAGGGGAAATCTCATCCTACGAGCAGTACTTC
TRBD1	NA	TRBV7-9	TRBJ2-5	CASTSLGQGDQETQYF	TGTGCCAGCACCTCTCTGGGACAGGGAGACCAAGAGACCCAGTACTTC
TRBD1	NA	TRBV6-2/TRBV6-3	TRBJ1-5	CASSSRTGNGQPQHF	TGTGCCAGCAGTTCCCGGACAGGGAATGGCCAGCCCCAGCATTTT
NA	many	TRBV13	TRBJ1-5	CASSLVRSEGQPQHF	TGTGCCAGCAGCTTAGTCCGGAGTGAAGGGCAGCCCCAGCATTTT
TRBD1	NA	TRBV7-8	TRBJ1-2	CASSSPRQGHYGYTF	TGTGCCAGCAGCAGCCCGCGACAGGGCCATTATGGCTACACCTTC
NA	many	TRBV9	TRBJ2-5	CASSPHWGFQETQYF	TGTGCCAGCAGCCCTCACTGGGGGTTCCAAGAGACCCAGTACTTC
NA	many	TRBV6-2/TRBV6-3	TRBJ1-1	CASSRTAYTEAFF	TGTGCCAGCAGTCGGACAGCCTACACTGAAGCTTTCTTT
NA	many	TRBV10-2	TRBJ1-1	CASSEGGVGRMNTEAFF	TGCGCCAGCAGTGAGGGAGGGGTAGGAAGGATGAACACTGAAGCTTTCTTT
TRBD1	NA	TRBV19	TRBJ2-1	CASSRTDRGPLYNEQFF	TGTGCCAGTAGTAGGACGGACAGGGGCCCTCTATACAATGAGCAGTTCTTC
NA	many	TRBV29-1	TRBJ1-1	CSVRSGGNTEAFF	TGCAGCGTCCGCTCGGGGGGGAACACTGAAGCTTTCTTT
TRBD1	NA	TRBV5-1	TRBJ1-1	CASSWRQGTEAFF	TGCGCCAGCAGCTGGAGACAGGGGACTGAAGCTTTCTTT
NA	many	TRBV7-2	TRBJ2-5	CASSSELELQETQYF	TGTGCCAGCAGCTCCGAACTAGAGCTCCAAGAGACCCAGTACTTC
NA	NA	TRBV19	TRBJ1-2	CASREGRNYGYTF	TGTGCCAGCAGAGAGGGCCGCAACTATGGCTACACCTTC
NA	NA	TRBV7-2	TRBJ2-5	CASSPRTGWEETQYF	TGTGCCAGCAGCCCCCGAACAGGGTGGGAGGAGACCCAGTACTTC
NA	few	TRBV18	TRBJ1-1	CASSPRIPGAWYTEAFF	TGTGCCAGCTCTCCACGCATCCCGGGAGCGTGGTACACTGAAGCTTTCTTT
TRBD1	many	TRBV24-1	TRBJ2-5	CATSDPQLTGWMGETQYF	TGTGCCACCAGTGATCCCCAACTGACAGGGTGGATGGGAGAGACCCAGTACTTC
TRBD2	few	TRBV19	TRBJ2-5	CASSIAAGVQETQYF	TGTGCCAGTAGTATAGCGGCGGGGGTCCAAGAGACCCAGTACTTC
NA	many	TRBV2	TRBJ1-5	CASSENLGLNQPQHF	TGTGCCAGCAGTGAAAATCTGGGCCTCAATCAGCCCCAGCATTTT
TRBD2	many	TRBV6-2/TRBV6-3	TRBJ2-7	CAIGLVDYEQYF	TGTGCCATCGGACTAGTTGACTACGAGCAGTACTTC
NA	NA	TRBV28	TRBJ2-6	CASERFSGANVLTF	TGTGCCAGCGAGCGGTTCTCTGGGGCCAACGTCCTGACTTTC
TRBD1	many	TRBV6-2/TRBV6-3	TRBJ1-1	CASSLQGARTEAFF	TGTGCCAGCAGTTTACAGGGGGCGAGAACTGAAGCTTTCTTT
NA	many	TRBV19	TRBJ1-1	CASSANPYSNTEAFF	TGTGCCAGTAGTGCCAACCCCTATTCGAACACTGAAGCTTTCTTT
TRBD1	many	TRBV13	TRBJ1-3	CASSNQGAGNTIYF	TGTGCCAGCAGTAACCAGGGGGCTGGAAACACCATATATTTT
NA	few	TRBV11-1	TRBJ2-4	CASSLERGATKNIQYF	TGTGCCAGCAGCTTAGAACGGGGCGCGACCAAAAACATTCAGTACTTC
NA	many	TRBV27	TRBJ1-5	CASSSYRGRRAHQPQHF	TGTGCCAGCAGTTCATATAGGGGGAGGAGGGCACATCAGCCCCAGCATTTT
TRBD2	few	TRBV24-1	TRBJ2-3	CATSDSGGLVYPDTQYF	TGTGCCACCAGTGATTCGGGGGGACTAGTCTATCCAGATACGCAGTATTTT
NA	many	TRBV20-1	TRBJ1-5	CSARSGRKPQHF	TGCAGTGCTAGGTCGGGGAGGAAGCCCCAGCATTTT
TRBD1	many	TRBV27	TRBJ2-7	CASSLALGTGYSYEQYF	TGTGCCAGCAGTTTGGCACTCGGGACAGGGTATTCGTACGAGCAGTACTTC
TRBD2	many	TRBV12-3/TRBV12-4	TRBJ2-7	CASRPREGPTYEQYF	TGTGCCAGCCGACCGAGGGAGGGCCCCACCTACGAGCAGTACTTC
TRBD2	many	TRBV7-3	TRBJ2-7	CASSLDSGSGEQYF	TGTGCCAGCAGCTTAGATAGCGGGAGTGGCGAGCAGTACTTC
NA	many	TRBV24-1	TRBJ1-2	CATSEYLAGGYTF	TGTGCCACCAGTGAATACCTGGCTGGGGGCTACACCTTC
TRBD2	NA	TRBV11-1	TRBJ2-2	CASSSLLADPNTGELFF	TGTGCCAGCAGCTCATTACTAGCGGACCCGAACACCGGGGAGCTGTTTTTT
NA	many	TRBV20-1	TRBJ2-7	CSASVGLLYEQYF	TGCAGTGCTAGTGTTGGACTGCTATACGAGCAGTACTTC
NA	many	TRBV28	TRBJ1-5	CASSLLRGGVQPQHF	TGTGCCAGCAGTTTATTAAGGGGTGGAGTACAGCCCCAGCATTTT